This T cell receptor (beta chain) was retrieved from a study of T cell responses to AZD1222 COVID-19 vaccine (dated by TCRdb to the early 2020s). Broadly, across the study: Because spike-specific TCR depth and breadth did not differ between the two schedules, AZD1222 recipients who got a second dose at roughly 4 weeks were pooled with those who got a second dose at roughly 12 weeks. Enrollment into the trials was organized by age into subgroups of 18-55, 56-69 and 70-plus years, and those subgroups contained roughly 160, 29 and 62 TCR-sequenced participants, respectively. A total of over 230 trial participants underwent TCR sequencing, of whom about 200 had received two doses of AZD1222 and approximately 26 had received two doses of the MenACWY control vaccine.

Points the paper makes about the study in general: In the small 56-69-year group, the increase in depth fell short of significance, most likely because of low power. Nearly half of unique spike-specific TCRs reportedly recognized epitopes outside regions mutated in the B.1.351 and B.1.1.7 variants. Most participants were white British and females outnumbered males, and the authors suggested that clonal diversity may have been underestimated. Conclusions about previously exposed vaccinees are limited, since just a handful of AZD1222 recipients were seropositive for SARS-CoV-2 at baseline. Spike-specific TCR breadth and depth rose significantly after two AZD1222 doses compared with day 0 and with MenACWY recipients. Because no day 14 peak-response samples were available, repertoires were characterized only after the peak T cell response. Vaccine-associated CD4 TCRs spanned the whole spike protein, with dominant responses in regions 160-218 and 743-854.

The CDR3 regions of human TCRbeta chains were analyzed by immunosequencing. The paper's data handling went like this. Repertoire TCRs were matched against a reference library of SARS-CoV-2-specific TCRs generated with the MIRA antigen-specificity platform. Breadth meant the fraction of unique TCRs that were SARS-CoV-2-associated, whereas depth meant the fraction of total T cells that were SARS-CoV-2-associated. Each spike-specific TCR was assigned to its reactive spike region and to a CD4 or CD8 class using the MIRA data. Log10-transformed breadth and depth values were compared by one-way ANOVA with Sidak's multiple comparisons tests. TCRdb mirrors the immuneACCESS table, restricted to in-frame sequences. Some clones are absent from its copies; in checked studies, under half trace to an unresolved V gene, and the reason for the others is unknown. V, J and clone size are taken as reported in that table, and D and trimming were inferred from the DNA itself. This sample is represented by some 150,000 clones; about 91% of them were singletons. Together, the top ten hold less than 2.5% of the sample.

Remarks on this clone: No antigen is known for it. No clone much larger than this one lies a single base away; base qualities are absent.

The time point label corresponds to: baseline before first vaccination. Vaccinee samples came from UK trials COV001 and COV002, including a single-blind randomized controlled phase 2/3 trial of AZD1222 (ChAdOx1 nCoV-19) in healthy adults. For TCRbeta chain sequencing, PBMC samples from trial participants were taken at day 0 and at day 28 after the second dose. This specimen was peripheral blood, taken on day 0 of AZD1222 vaccination. The sequence was collected from an adult in good health.

The CDR3 corresponds to CASSWSGTSGTYEQYF. The DNA sequence is TGTGCCAGCAGCTGGTCCGGGACTAGCGGGACCTACGAGCAGTACTTC. The chain joins TRBV11-2 to TRBJ2-7, and TRBD2 aligns with 13 junction nucleotides. Trimming takes 4 bases off V and 2 bases off J; junction bases not matched to a gene: 5. The CDR3 spans 16 residues, from the cysteine through the phenylalanine. Here the CDR3 DNA is all that survives: 48 bases in frame from base 1. Per the germline V gene, SGHAT is the CDR1 and FQNNGV is the CDR2.